Sequencing of this T cell receptor beta chain was carried out in a study of T cells in Graves' hyperthyroidism and ophthalmopathy. With 4 bases clipped from V and 1 base from J, the junction kept 8 bases outside the gene matches. The CDR3 is 17 amino acids. CDR1 and CDR2 from the germline V gene are SGHVS and FQNEAQ. This clonotype was picked up many times. Its cognate antigen is unknown. What was amplified from RNA transcripts were TCR beta CDR3 regions. The HTBI primer set served for first-round RT-PCR of the TCR CDR3. TCRdb re-analysed the multiplex PCR reads in MiXCR, keeping a single row per CDR3 protein. The sample comprises about 420,000 distinct CDR3 sequences, roughly 13% of which are singletons, and 5% to 6.5% rests with the top ten. Study-wide points: Ophthalmopathy was identified by the model a median about six months ahead of onset.

The TCR sequence derives from a young woman with Graves' hyperthyroidism. The chain has TRBV7-8 and TRBJ2-1; 9 bases align to TRBD2. Sequencing input: blood. CDR3 in DNA: TGTGCCAGCAGCTCCACTAGCGGGCTTTCTTCCTACAATGAGCAGTTCTTC. It encodes CASSSTSGLSSYNEQFF. The whole variable domain, remainder taken from reference TRBV7-8 and TRBJ2-1, is GAGVSQSPRYKVAKRGQDVALRCDPISGHVSLFWYQQALGQGPEFLTYFQNEAQLDKSGLPSDRFFAERPEGSVSTLKIQRTQQEDSAVYLCASSSTSGLSSYNEQFFGPGTRLTVL.